The entry below gives a single TCR beta chain sequence along with its context. Its specific antigen is unknown. No much larger clone exists at a distance of one base, and base qualities are not known. The data are from a study of cytomegalovirus exposure and HLA in healthy donors (dated by TCRdb to about 2017). Some background on the complete study: An earlier analysis of some 550 of the donors reported 250 to 350 Gb of sequence data and around 110 million unique TCR beta sequences from about 179 million T cells. Among the 398 genotyped donors, about 83% belonged to the genetic ancestry cluster associated with self-reported Caucasian donors. The aim of the study was to test whether cataloging public T cell receptors could identify signatures of past pathogen exposure. A later genetic analysis used genome-wide SNP genotypes for about three fifths of the 666 donors, treating that subset as a discovery cohort. About five DR-DQ haplotypes were treated as single units for association and clustering because of strong linkage in the cohort. Using immunosequencing, the study profiled T cell repertoires from around 680 subjects and related those repertoires to cytomegalovirus serostatus. Typing coverage varied by locus: roughly 620-630 donors for A, B, C, DRB1 and DQB1; roughly 520 for DQA1; more than 600 for DPA1; around 490 for DPB1. To decide whether each TCR beta V gene segment behaved as functional or pseudogenic, an earlier analysis of 587 of the donors relied on high-throughput TCR beta sequencing. Among approximately 370 genotyped donors of the cohort, an average of around 220,000 unique TCR beta nucleotide sequences was sequenced per donor, of which about 19% were non-productive. Class I and class II HLA loci were covered by the typing at four-digit resolution. In addition to the first cohort of around 670 subjects, a separate validation cohort of 130 or so different subjects was used. Every discovery cohort repertoire had been produced on one sequencing platform. Alongside the repertoire data, information on donor age, sex, ethnicity and CMV serostatus was compiled. About 300 gigabases of sequencing data and tens of millions of unique TCR sequences were included in an early release covering about 700 HLA-typed donors. Rather than using new phenotypic data, the later analysis identified candidate immune exposures from TCR beta sequences and from how often those sequences occurred across donors. To study patterns of TCR occurrence, a later analysis re-analyzed previously published TCR beta repertoires from 600 to 750 donors and added high-resolution HLA genotyping. The study combined high-throughput TCR immunosequencing, statistical association of individual TCRs with disease status, and machine learning to predict cytomegalovirus infection status. General study outcomes and caveats: When HLA alleles, especially DR and DQ, strongly co-occurred, attributing TCR associations to individual alleles was difficult. In a later genetic analysis, a missense DCLRE1C variant was associated with V-gene and J-gene trimming of TCR beta chains, and the association was replicated in an independent cohort. According to a later analysis, most CMV-associated TCR beta chains appeared to be HLA-restricted, and the HLA associations seemed to be driven largely by CMV exposure. A further reported finding was that TCR beta sequences accurately predicted the HLA-A and HLA-B alleles for most subjects in the first cohort. According to the authors, the approach could potentially be generalized to other disease states and immunological phenotypes. In both the original and validation cohorts, the classifier was reported to diagnose cytomegalovirus status with high specificity and sensitivity. Only TCR beta chains were sequenced in this cohort, and the absence of alpha or paired-chain data limited detectable features. In vitro tests confirmed that a few of the cytomegalovirus-associated TCR beta chains recognize cytomegalovirus antigens. Linkage disequilibrium might explain the correlated functional status among segregating V segments, but an unknown experimental factor could not be ruled out. Because HLA typing was unavailable for some donors at each locus, only the typed subset was used in association tests. Roughly uniform sequencing depth across donors was assumed in presence/absence analyses, although this assumption may not hold. The study listed approximately 160 TCR beta chains as associated with cytomegalovirus. A later analysis associated 16,951 TCR beta sequences with specific HLA alleles at a false discovery rate of 0.05. A group of highly shared sequence variants was considered likely to be a technical artifact of the sequencing pipeline. In an earlier analysis of around 500 of the donors, most TCR beta V segments appeared in productive rearrangements about 90% or about 30% of the time, broadly matching IMGT annotations. The earlier analysis of about 600 of the donors excluded roughly 17 rarely observed V segments, including chromosome 9 orphons, because counts were too low. Some IMGT-functional V segments, including TRBV6-2 and TRBV6-3, could not be distinguished by the 87-base-pair reads and were therefore excluded. According to a later analysis, parvovirus B19, influenza, CMV and Epstein-Barr virus appeared linked to several top co-occurrence clusters. Compared with equally common non-associated chains, HLA-associated TCR beta chains in a later analysis were more clonally expanded and had lower generation probabilities. While some public TCRs were present in many individuals, most TCR sequences turned up only very rarely across donors. According to a later analysis, TCR association rates differed among HLA loci, with DRB1 alleles showing the most associated TCRs and HLA-C alleles showing the fewest. In a later genetic analysis, fewer N-insertions in productive TCRs were reported among donors in an Asian-associated ancestry cluster than the roughly 670-donor mean. The only immune exposure information available for the cohort was CMV serostatus.

The CDR3, from cysteine to phenylalanine, totals 16 residues. The read is trimmed to its CDR3 DNA, 48 bases read in frame from base 1. V is shortened by 7 bases, J by 3 bases, and the region joining them spans 19 bases. Library preparation employed the immunoSEQ multiplex PCR assay. A mixture of 60 forward primers for TCR Vbeta segments and 13 reverse primers for TCR Jbeta segments was used in the multiplex PCR. The CDR3 region of rearranged TCR beta genes was amplified from genomic DNA with a multiplex PCR assay. The Illumina HiSeq System was used to sequence the amplified TCR beta libraries as 87-base-pair reads. Regarding the original processing steps: Across the roughly 600 repertoires, a later analysis counted some 81 million unique TCR beta chains, around 11 million of which were shared by at least two donors. Raw reads were error-corrected and collapsed into unique sequences with a nearest-neighbor algorithm that merged closely related sequences to remove PCR and sequencing errors. V, D and J gene segments were assigned by aligning CDR3 sequences to IMGT reference sequences. For a sequence to be retained, a match of at least six nucleotides was required to both a V gene segment and a J gene segment. A rearrangement counted as productive if the CDR3 had no stop codons and remained in frame with V and J, and every other rearrangement counted as non-productive. CDR3 was defined by IMGT convention, running from the second conserved V-encoded cysteine to the conserved J-encoded phenylalanine. Sequences without an unambiguous match to a single V gene segment were excluded from the earlier analysis of several hundred of the donors. An earlier analysis of several hundred of the donors classified V segments as functional when productive rearrangements were above 56.7% and as segregating when the standard deviation between donors was above 5%. To diagnose cytomegalovirus status from the catalog of TCR beta chain sequences, a statistical classification framework was built. In a later analysis, TCR nucleotide sequences were compared against IMGT/GENE-DB human TR gene sequences so that V and J genes could be assigned. In a later analysis, CDR3 sequences and most-parsimonious VDJ recombination scenarios were assigned using the TCRdist pipeline. A later analysis defined each TCR beta chain by its CDR3 amino acid sequence plus V-gene family, and excluded reads lacking a unique V-gene family. To address suspected cross-contamination and a sequencing artifact, a later analysis removed under 600 highly shared, low-generation-probability nucleotide sequences. In a later analysis, a clonal expansion index for each public chain was calculated from normalized within-repertoire ranks of inferred template counts. Generation probabilities in a later analysis came from a VDJ recombination model fitted to out-of-frame rearrangements, and those results were checked against IGoR. In a later analysis, hypergeometric tests were used to score TCR-TCR, TCR-HLA and TCR-CMV co-occurrence, with a repertoire-size bias correction applied to TCR pairs. In a later analysis, false discovery rates were estimated by permuting HLA or CMV assignments 20 times. In a later analysis, co-occurring TCRs were grouped using DBSCAN, with TCRdist sequence similarity added in when clustering inside HLA-allele-positive subsets. For co-occurrence clustering, repertoires with fewer than 30,000 or more than 120,000 public chains were excluded, along with a handful of repertoires with anomalous nucleotide sharing. TCRdb retrieved this table from immuneACCESS and kept in-frame rearrangements only. Not all clones are present; in checked studies, unresolved V genes account for under half, and no reason is known for the remainder. That table furnishes V, J and clone size, whereas the DNA furnished D and trimming. The sample includes fewer than 95,000 clones, with around 70% observed a single time. Clones ranked in the top ten supply approximately 16% of the sample.

In total, about 650 healthy bone marrow donors made up the cohort. At the time of sampling, every cohort member was nominally healthy, though immune exposures that went unrecorded were likely present. The donor was CMV seropositive and was included in the group of approximately 300 seropositive cohort members. A peripheral blood sample was provided by each donor, and peripheral blood mononuclear cells were used for TCR beta sequencing. The Qiagen DNeasy Blood Extraction Kit was used to extract genomic DNA from the blood cell samples. Sequencing was done on a sample of PBMCs. The sequence came from a woman aged 40 to 55 in good health and CMV-seropositive. Recombination joined TRBV23-1 with TRBJ1-5; the D gene identity is not certain. TRBV23-1 is placed among ORFs of uncertain function. The CDR3 corresponds to CASNQVRPVTNQPQHF. The DNA sequence is as follows: TGCGCCAGCAACCAAGTCAGGCCAGTGACCAATCAGCCCCAGCATTTT.